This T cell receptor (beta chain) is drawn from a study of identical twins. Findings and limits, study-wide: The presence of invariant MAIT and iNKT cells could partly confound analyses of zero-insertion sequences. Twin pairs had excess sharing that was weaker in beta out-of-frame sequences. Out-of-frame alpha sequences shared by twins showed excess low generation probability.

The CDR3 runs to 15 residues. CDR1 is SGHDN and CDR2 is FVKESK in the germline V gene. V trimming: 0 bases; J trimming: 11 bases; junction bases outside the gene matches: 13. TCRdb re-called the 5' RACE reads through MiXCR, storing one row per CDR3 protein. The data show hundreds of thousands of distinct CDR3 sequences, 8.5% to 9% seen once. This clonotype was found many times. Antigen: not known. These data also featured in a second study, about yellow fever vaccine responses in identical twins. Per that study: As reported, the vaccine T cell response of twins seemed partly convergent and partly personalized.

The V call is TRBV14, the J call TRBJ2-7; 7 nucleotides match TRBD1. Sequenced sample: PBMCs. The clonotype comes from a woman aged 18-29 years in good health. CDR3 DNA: TGTGCCAGCAGCCAAGATGGGACAGCTCTCAGTAAGGAGTACTTC. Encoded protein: CASSQDGTALSKEYF.